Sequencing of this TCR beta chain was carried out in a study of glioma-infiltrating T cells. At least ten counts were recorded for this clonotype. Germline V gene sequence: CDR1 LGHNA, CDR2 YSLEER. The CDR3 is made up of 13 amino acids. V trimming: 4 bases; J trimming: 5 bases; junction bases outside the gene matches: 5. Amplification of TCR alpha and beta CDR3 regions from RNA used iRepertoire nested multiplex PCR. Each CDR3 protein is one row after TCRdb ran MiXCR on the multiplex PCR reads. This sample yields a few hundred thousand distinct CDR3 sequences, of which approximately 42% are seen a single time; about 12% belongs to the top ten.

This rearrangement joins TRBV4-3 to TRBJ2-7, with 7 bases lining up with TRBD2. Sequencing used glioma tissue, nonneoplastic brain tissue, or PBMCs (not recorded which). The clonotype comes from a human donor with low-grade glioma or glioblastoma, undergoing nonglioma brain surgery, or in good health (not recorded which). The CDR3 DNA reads TGCGCCAGCAGCCTCGATGCGGGAGACGAGCAGTACTTC. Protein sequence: CASSLDAGDEQYF.